This T cell receptor (beta chain) was captured in a study of brain metastases from non-small cell lung cancer. This table comes from immunoSEQ multiplex PCR, and its TCRdb copy is limited to in-frame clones, with some not included. The sample shows a few thousand clones, about 86% of them seen only once. This clone was recorded a few times. Material: tissue from a brain metastasis. This sequence was found in a donor older than 35 with non-small cell lung cancer.

The CDR3 protein is CASGLDRKNIQYF. The CDR3 DNA reads as TGTGCCAGCGGATTGGACAGAAAAAACATTCAGTACTTC. J is TRBJ2-4 and V is TRBV5-4; D is possibly TRBD1 (6 bases). Trimming removed 7 bases from V and 4 bases from J, with 12 bases in between. The germline V gene has CDR1 SGHNT and CDR2 YYREEE (reference sequence). This CDR3 spans 13 amino acids.